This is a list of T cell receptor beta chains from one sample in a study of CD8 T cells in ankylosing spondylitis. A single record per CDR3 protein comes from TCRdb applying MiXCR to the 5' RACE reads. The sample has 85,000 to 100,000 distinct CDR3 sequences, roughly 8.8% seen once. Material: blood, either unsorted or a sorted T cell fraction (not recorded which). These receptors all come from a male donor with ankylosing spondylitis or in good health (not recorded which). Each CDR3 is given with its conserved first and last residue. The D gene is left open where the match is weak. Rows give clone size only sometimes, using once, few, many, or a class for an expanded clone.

CDR3 DNA: TGCGCCAGCAGCTTGGAGTGGGGGGCGACCGGGGCCAACGTCCTGACTTTC
CDR3 protein: CASSLEWGATGANVLTF
D gene: -
V gene: TRBV5-1
clone size: many
J gene: TRBJ2-6

CDR3 DNA: TGTGCCAGCAGCATCGACAGGGGCAGTGGGTACGAGCAGTACTTC
CDR3 protein: CASSIDRGSGYEQYF
D gene: TRBD1
V gene: TRBV11-2
clone size: many
J gene: TRBJ2-7

CDR3 DNA: TGTGCCAGCAGCTTGGTGGAGGCAACCTATGGCTACACCTTC
CDR3 protein: CASSLVEATYGYTF
D gene: -
V gene: TRBV5-5
clone size: many
J gene: TRBJ1-2

CDR3 DNA: TGTGCCAGCAGCGTAGCCGGACAGGGGGCAGATACGCAGTATTTT
CDR3 protein: CASSVAGQGADTQYF
D gene: TRBD1
V gene: TRBV9
clone size: many
J gene: TRBJ2-3

CDR3 DNA: TGTGCCAGCATCCCGGGACAGGGGTACGAGCAGTACTTC
CDR3 protein: CASIPGQGYEQYF
D gene: TRBD1
V gene: TRBV12-3/TRBV12-4
clone size: many
J gene: TRBJ2-7

CDR3 DNA: TGTGCCAGCAGTTACCAACGCACGAACACCGGGGAGCTGTTTTTT
CDR3 protein: CASSYQRTNTGELFF
D gene: -
V gene: TRBV6-5
clone size: many
J gene: TRBJ2-2

CDR3 DNA: TGTGCCAGCAGCAAACATCCTGGGTTAAGGGACGAGCAGTACTTC
CDR3 protein: CASSKHPGLRDEQYF
D gene: -
V gene: TRBV21-1
clone size: many
J gene: TRBJ2-7

CDR3 DNA: TGCAGCGTTGAAGTGACAGGGGGCGACTACGAGCAGTACTTC
CDR3 protein: CSVEVTGGDYEQYF
D gene: TRBD1
V gene: TRBV29-1
clone size: many
J gene: TRBJ2-7

CDR3 DNA: TGCAGCGTTGAAAAGGGGGCCGTAAATGAGCAGTTCTTC
CDR3 protein: CSVEKGAVNEQFF
D gene: TRBD1
V gene: TRBV29-1
clone size: many
J gene: TRBJ2-1

CDR3 DNA: TGTGCCAGCAGCTCGAAATGGGACTCCGACGATACGCAGTATTTT
CDR3 protein: CASSSKWDSDDTQYF
D gene: -
V gene: TRBV5-6
clone size: many
J gene: TRBJ2-3

CDR3 DNA: TGCAGCGTAAACGGGGTCTCCTACGAGCAGTACTTC
CDR3 protein: CSVNGVSYEQYF
D gene: -
V gene: TRBV29-1
clone size: few
J gene: TRBJ2-7

CDR3 DNA: TGTGCCACCCAAGCGAGTAACACCGGGGAGCTGTTTTTT
CDR3 protein: CATQASNTGELFF
D gene: -
V gene: TRBV6-6
clone size: many
J gene: TRBJ2-2

CDR3 DNA: TGTGCCAGCAGAACAATCTGGGGTCAAGGGAAACTGTTTTTT
CDR3 protein: CASRTIWGQGKLFF
D gene: -
V gene: TRBV6-1
clone size: many
J gene: TRBJ1-4

CDR3 DNA: TGTGCCAGCAGTTTCAGGGCCCGGGAGCTGTTTTTT
CDR3 protein: CASSFRARELFF
D gene: -
V gene: TRBV12-3/TRBV12-4
clone size: many
J gene: TRBJ2-2

CDR3 DNA: TGTGCCTGGAGCCCGGGGGGATACGAGCAGTACTTC
CDR3 protein: CAWSPGGYEQYF
D gene: TRBD2
V gene: TRBV30
clone size: many
J gene: TRBJ2-7

CDR3 DNA: TGTGCCAGCAGTGGTAGGAGGGCGTGGGGACCCGAGAAGCAGTTCTTC
CDR3 protein: CASSGRRAWGPEKQFF
D gene: -
V gene: TRBV2
clone size: few
J gene: TRBJ2-1

CDR3 DNA: TGTGCCAGCACCGAGAGATCGGGGGCAGAGACCCAGTACTTC
CDR3 protein: CASTERSGAETQYF
D gene: -
V gene: TRBV11-2
clone size: many
J gene: TRBJ2-5

CDR3 DNA: TGCGCCAGCAGCCGGGACCCTAGCCCGAGCTCCTATAATTCACCCCTCCACTTT
CDR3 protein: CASSRDPSPSSYNSPLHF
D gene: -
V gene: TRBV5-1
clone size: few
J gene: TRBJ1-6

CDR3 DNA: TGTGCCAGTAGTCGCGCGATCGGGGACTATGGCTACACCTTC
CDR3 protein: CASSRAIGDYGYTF
D gene: -
V gene: TRBV19
clone size: many
J gene: TRBJ1-2

CDR3 DNA: TGTGCCACCAGTGAGTCTAGCGGGCGGAACCAAGAGACCCAGTACTTC
CDR3 protein: CATSESSGRNQETQYF
D gene: TRBD2
V gene: TRBV24-1
clone size: many
J gene: TRBJ2-5

CDR3 DNA: TGTGCCAGCAGCTACAGGGGGCCCACTGAAGCTTTCTTT
CDR3 protein: CASSYRGPTEAFF
D gene: TRBD1
V gene: TRBV7-3
clone size: -
J gene: TRBJ1-1

CDR3 DNA: TGCAGTGCCGAACAGGGGGCCAAAAACATTCAGTACTTC
CDR3 protein: CSAEQGAKNIQYF
D gene: TRBD1
V gene: TRBV20-1
clone size: many
J gene: TRBJ2-4

CDR3 DNA: TGTGCCAGCAGCGCGGGGGGTGGCACTGAAGCTTTCTTT
CDR3 protein: CASSAGGGTEAFF
D gene: -
V gene: TRBV9
clone size: many
J gene: TRBJ1-1